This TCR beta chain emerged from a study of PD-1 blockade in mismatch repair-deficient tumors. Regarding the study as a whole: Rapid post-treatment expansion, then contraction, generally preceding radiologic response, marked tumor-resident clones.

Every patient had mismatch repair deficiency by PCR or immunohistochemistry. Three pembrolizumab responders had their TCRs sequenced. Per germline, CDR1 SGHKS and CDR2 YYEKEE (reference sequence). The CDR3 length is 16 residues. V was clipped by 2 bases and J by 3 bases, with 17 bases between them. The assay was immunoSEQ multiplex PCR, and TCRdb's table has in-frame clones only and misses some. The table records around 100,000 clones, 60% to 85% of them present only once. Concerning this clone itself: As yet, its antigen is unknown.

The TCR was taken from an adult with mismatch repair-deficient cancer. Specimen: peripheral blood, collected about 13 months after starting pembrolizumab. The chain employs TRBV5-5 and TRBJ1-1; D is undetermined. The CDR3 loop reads CASSFSAARVYTEAFF. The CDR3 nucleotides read TGTGCCAGCAGCTTTTCGGCGGCCCGGGTCTACACTGAAGCTTTCTTT.